A selection of T cell receptor beta chains follows, all from one sample in a study of cytomegalovirus exposure and HLA in healthy donors. Clones were sequenced by immunoSEQ multiplex PCR, and TCRdb holds only the in-frame ones, with some missing. Among approximately 160,000 clones listed, about four fifths were seen once. The sequenced sample was PBMCs. Receptors were obtained from a male donor in good health and CMV-seropositive. The conserved cysteine and the conserved F or W are not part of the CDR3 here. Each record gives: J gene, V gene, CDR3 protein.

J gene: TRBJ2-5; V gene: TRBV7-2; CDR3 protein: ASSLAAGIQETQY
J gene: TRBJ1-1; V gene: TRBV21-1; CDR3 protein: ASSKGDLTGSTEAF
J gene: TRBJ1-1; V gene: TRBV2; CDR3 protein: ASTSLGGNTEAF
J gene: TRBJ1-2; V gene: TRBV2; CDR3 protein: ASSRTGSNYGYT
J gene: TRBJ1-2; V gene: TRBV7-9; CDR3 protein: ASSSTGGPSYGYT
J gene: TRBJ2-7; V gene: TRBV6-5; CDR3 protein: ASSSTGGEYEQY
J gene: TRBJ1-1; V gene: TRBV4-1; CDR3 protein: ASSQKKTDTEAF
J gene: TRBJ1-1; V gene: TRBV5-1; CDR3 protein: ASSFGQAEAF
J gene: TRBJ1-1; V gene: TRBV6-5; CDR3 protein: ASSFNRESSTEAF
J gene: TRBJ2-1; V gene: TRBV4-1; CDR3 protein: ASSSGTSGGEQF
J gene: TRBJ2-5; V gene: TRBV11-2; CDR3 protein: ASSRGGGLQETQY
J gene: TRBJ2-2; V gene: TRBV5-1; CDR3 protein: ASSLDSGTLTGELF
J gene: TRBJ2-1; V gene: TRBV5-1; CDR3 protein: ASSLSGATYNEQF
J gene: TRBJ2-7; V gene: TRBV19; CDR3 protein: ASSPRQELPYEQY
J gene: TRBJ2-7; V gene: TRBV11-2; CDR3 protein: ASSLVTKAGQGSYEQY
J gene: TRBJ1-1; V gene: TRBV9; CDR3 protein: ASSVDQGSEAF
J gene: TRBJ1-1; V gene: TRBV29-1; CDR3 protein: SVEDRISTEAF
J gene: TRBJ1-2; V gene: TRBV4-3; CDR3 protein: ASSQDYRMSYGYT
J gene: TRBJ2-1; V gene: TRBV6-4; CDR3 protein: ASSDSAGGPDEQF
J gene: TRBJ2-7; V gene: TRBV6-6; CDR3 protein: ASSSSKGAGEQY
J gene: TRBJ1-1; V gene: TRBV9; CDR3 protein: ASSVEGQGATEAF
J gene: TRBJ2-2; V gene: TRBV19; CDR3 protein: ATQRWQGSTGELF
J gene: TRBJ1-6; V gene: TRBV6-5; CDR3 protein: ASSETGYNSPLH
J gene: TRBJ1-1; V gene: TRBV9; CDR3 protein: ASSVNPGTEAF
J gene: TRBJ2-2; V gene: TRBV4-2; CDR3 protein: ASSPPGPELF
J gene: TRBJ1-5; V gene: TRBV7-2; CDR3 protein: ASSLWTGGQPQH
J gene: TRBJ2-7; V gene: TRBV5-1; CDR3 protein: ASSLGDSSYEQY
J gene: TRBJ2-7; V gene: TRBV5-1; CDR3 protein: ASSLGPTGGSYEQY
J gene: TRBJ2-7; V gene: TRBV9; CDR3 protein: ASSVGDSSYEQY
J gene: TRBJ2-1; V gene: TRBV5-1; CDR3 protein: ASSTGTPEQKF
J gene: TRBJ2-1; V gene: TRBV5-1; CDR3 protein: ASSLGVAGGLSRDEQF
J gene: TRBJ2-7; V gene: TRBV29-1; CDR3 protein: SVVWGTGYEQY
J gene: TRBJ1-1; V gene: TRBV19; CDR3 protein: ASSETGGTEAF
J gene: TRBJ2-7; V gene: TRBV6-6; CDR3 protein: ASSYGLAGAYEQY
J gene: TRBJ2-7; V gene: TRBV4-2; CDR3 protein: ASSQASGGVATYEQY
J gene: TRBJ2-7; V gene: TRBV5-1; CDR3 protein: ASSRGTSGISSYEQY
J gene: TRBJ2-5; V gene: TRBV4-1; CDR3 protein: ASSPGGTETQY